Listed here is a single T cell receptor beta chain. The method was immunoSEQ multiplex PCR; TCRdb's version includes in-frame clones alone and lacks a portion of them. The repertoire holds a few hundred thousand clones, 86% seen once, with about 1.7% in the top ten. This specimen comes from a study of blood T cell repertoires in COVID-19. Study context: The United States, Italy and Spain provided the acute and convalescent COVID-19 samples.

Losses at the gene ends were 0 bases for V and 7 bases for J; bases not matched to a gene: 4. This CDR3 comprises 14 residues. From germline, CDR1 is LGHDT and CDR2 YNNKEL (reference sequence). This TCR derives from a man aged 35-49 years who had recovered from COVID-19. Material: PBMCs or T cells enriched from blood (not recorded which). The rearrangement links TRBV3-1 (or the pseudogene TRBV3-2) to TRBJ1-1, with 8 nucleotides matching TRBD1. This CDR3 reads CASSQDRGPYEAFF. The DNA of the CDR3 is TGTGCCAGCAGCCAAGACAGGGGGCCCTATGAAGCTTTCTTT.